This T cell receptor (beta chain) comes out of a study of blood T cell repertoires in COVID-19. Study-level background: COVID-19 samples from acute and convalescent phases originated in the United States, Italy and Spain.

Enrolled through a virtual design, the participants were between 18 and 89 years of age and came from some 25 US areas. Original analysis: Cell counts per sample came from amplifying reference gene primers. Generated by immunoSEQ multiplex PCR, the TCRdb table keeps only in-frame clones and is missing some. V and J calls and clone size follow that table, whereas D and trimming were derived from the DNA. The sample yields a few hundred thousand clones, approximately 87% seen once. The ends were cut back, 7 bases at V and 0 bases at J, with 9 bases in the middle. This CDR3 is 13 amino acids long. The germline gives CDR1 MDHEN, CDR2 SYDVKM.

The chain uses TRBV28 and TRBJ1-2; D is perhaps TRBD1 (6 bases). The sample taken for sequencing was PBMCs or T cells enriched from blood (not recorded which). The sequence was obtained from a woman between 45 and 65 years old who had recovered from COVID-19. CDR3 amino acids: CASTGETNYGYTF. As DNA, the CDR3 is TGTGCCAGCACAGGGGAGACTAACTATGGCTACACCTTC.